This T cell receptor (beta chain) was profiled in a study of PD-1 blockade in mismatch repair-deficient tumors. This CDR3 has 17 residues. CDR1 and CDR2 (germline): LGHNA, YNFKEQ. Trimming removed 0 bases at V and 1 base at J, with 14 bases between. Profiling relied on immunoSEQ multiplex PCR, and the TCRdb table lists in-frame clones only, not all of them. The profile shows about 19,000 clones, almost 85% of them singletons. The sequences come from PBMCs, collected 52 weeks after starting pembrolizumab. The TCR originated in an adult with mismatch repair-deficient cancer. This chain joins TRBV4-2 and TRBJ2-3; TRBD2 is a possible D gene (5 bases). Here the CDR3 DNA reads TGTGCCAGCAGCCAAGAGATTATGGGAGAAGGCACAGATACGCAGTATTTT. It is translated as CASSQEIMGEGTDTQYF.